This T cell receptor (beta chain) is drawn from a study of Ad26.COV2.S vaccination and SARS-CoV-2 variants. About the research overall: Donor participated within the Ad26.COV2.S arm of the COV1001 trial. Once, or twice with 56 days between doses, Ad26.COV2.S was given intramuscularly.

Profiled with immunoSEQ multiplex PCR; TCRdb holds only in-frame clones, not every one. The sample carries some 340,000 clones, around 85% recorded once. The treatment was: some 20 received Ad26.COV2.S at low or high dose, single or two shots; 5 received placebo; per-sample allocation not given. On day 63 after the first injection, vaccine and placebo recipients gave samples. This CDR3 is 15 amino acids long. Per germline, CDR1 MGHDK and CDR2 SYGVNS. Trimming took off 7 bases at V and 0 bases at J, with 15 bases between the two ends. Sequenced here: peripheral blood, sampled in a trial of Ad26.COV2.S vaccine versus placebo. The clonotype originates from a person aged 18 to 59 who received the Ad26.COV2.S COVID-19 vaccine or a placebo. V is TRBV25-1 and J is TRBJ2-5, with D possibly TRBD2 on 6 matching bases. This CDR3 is CASNLPGLDQETQYF. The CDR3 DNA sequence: TGTGCCAGCAACCTCCCGGGACTTGACCAAGAGACCCAGTACTTC.